Each of the 29 T cell receptor beta chains below was sequenced from the same sample in a study of blood T cell repertoires in COVID-19. The table came from immunoSEQ multiplex PCR; TCRdb's copy has only in-frame clones and leaves some out. The sample contains approximately 210,000 clones, just under 85% of which appear only once. The sequenced material came from PBMCs or T cells enriched from blood (not recorded which). The receptors here all came from a man between 40 and 49 years old who had recovered from COVID-19.

V gene TRBV2 combines with J gene TRBJ2-1, with D possibly matching TRBD1 (6 bases). Germline V lookup: CDR1 SNHLY, CDR2 FYNNEI. The V end was cut by 6 bases, the J end by 0 bases, with 9 bases between. The CDR3 totals 14 residues. This CDR3 reads CASRAGDSYNEQFF. In DNA, the CDR3 is TGTGCCAGCAGGGCAGGGGACTCCTACAATGAGCAGTTCTTC. The full variable domain, in which reference TRBV2 and TRBJ2-1 provide the parts outside the CDR3, is EPEVTQTPSHQVTQMGQEVILRCVPISNHLYFYWYRQILGQKVEFLVSFYNNEISEKSEIFDDQFSVERPDGSNFTLKIRSTKLEDSAMYFCASRAGDSYNEQFFGPGTRLTVL.

The chain combines TRBV24-1 with TRBJ1-5; 7 bases line up with TRBD1. The germline gives CDR1 KGHDR, CDR2 SFDVKD. The CDR3 runs 16 residues. V lost 1 base, J lost 6 bases, and 8 bases stayed unmatched. CDR3 bases: TGTGCCACCAGTGATTTCGAGGGGGCCCCTTTTCAGCCCCAGCATTTT. Its protein is CATSDFEGAPFQPQHF.

In this sample, this clone turned up a few times. This rearrangement joins TRBV7-8 to TRBJ2-1; D not resolved. The V end was cut by 2 bases, the J end by 0 bases, with 14 bases between. Looked up from germline, CDR1 is SGHVS and CDR2 is FQNEAQ. The CDR3 totals 17 residues. DNA for the CDR3: TGTGCCAGCAGCTTACGGATTGCGGATCGCTCCTACAATGAGCAGTTCTTC. Protein: CASSLRIADRSYNEQFF.

The V and J genes are TRBV6-5 and TRBJ2-5, with 9 bases that match TRBD2. This CDR3 spans 16 amino acids. Germline-derived CDR1 and CDR2 are MNHEY and SVGAGI. The J segment lost 7 bases and the V segment lost 0 bases, leaving 9 bases of the junction unmatched. The CDR3 reads CASSYSGLRGGGTQYF. For the CDR3, the DNA is TGTGCCAGCAGTTACTCGGGACTGCGGGGGGGCGGGACCCAGTACTTC.

This clone was picked up a small number of times. The chain combines TRBV28 with TRBJ1-1, with no clear D. The V gene lost 8 bases and the J gene lost 1 base, with 14 bases spanning the gap. Per the germline V gene, CDR1 is MDHEN and CDR2 is SYDVKM. The CDR3 totals 14 residues. Written as DNA, the CDR3 is TGTGCCAGCTCCGAGGCTAAGGCGAACACTGAAGCTTTCTTT. Residues: CASSEAKANTEAFF.

V and J are TRBV7-8 and TRBJ2-3, with D maybe TRBD1 (6 bases). The germline V and J ends were trimmed by 5 bases and 4 bases, with 13 bases remaining between them. The CDR3 length is 14 residues. Germline V gene sequence: CDR1 SGHVS, CDR2 FQNEAQ. The CDR3 region is CASSSTGNPDTQYF. The CDR3 region has the DNA TGTGCCAGCAGCAGCACAGGGAATCCAGATACGCAGTATTTT.

This chain links TRBV19 with TRBJ2-1; D may be TRBD1 (6 bases). From germline, CDR1 is LNHDA and CDR2 SQIVND (reference sequence). This CDR3 is built from 15 residues. The ends were cut back, 6 bases at V and 2 bases at J, with 14 bases in the middle. CDR3 sequence reads: CASSPRGDTYNEQFF. Written as DNA, the CDR3 is TGTGCCAGTAGCCCCAGGGGTGACACCTACAATGAGCAGTTCTTC.

This chain connects TRBV12-3 or TRBV12-4 to TRBJ1-1, with D possibly matching TRBD1 (5 bases). With 4 bases removed from V and 7 bases from J, the gap between germline ends came to 10 bases. This CDR3 comprises 12 residues. The CDR3 reads CASSSSGVEAFF. The CDR3 DNA reads TGTGCCAGCAGTTCGTCGGGGGTTGAAGCTTTCTTT.

This chain links TRBV30 with TRBJ1-5; D may be TRBD1 (6 bases). Germline CDR1 and CDR2: GTSNPN and SVGIG (reference sequence). This CDR3 has 14 amino acids. Trimming cost V 3 bases and J 6 bases, with 15 bases left between them. The CDR3 spells CAWSGGGGSQPQHF. CDR3 in DNA: TGTGCCTGGAGCGGAGGGGGAGGGAGTCAGCCCCAGCATTTT.

This chain connects TRBV28 to TRBJ2-4; D perhaps matches TRBD1 (5 bases). This CDR3 region has 16 residues. CDR1 is MDHEN and CDR2 is SYDVKM in the germline V gene. V was shortened by 5 bases and J by 0 bases, with 14 bases between the two germline ends. CDR3 bases: TGTGCCAGCAGTATAGGGGAAAGGGTAGCCAAAAACATTCAGTACTTC. Protein product: CASSIGERVAKNIQYF.

This chain joins TRBV7-2 and TRBJ2-5, with D possibly being TRBD1 (5 bases). This CDR3 has 16 residues. Per germline, CDR1 SGHTA and CDR2 FQGNSA. The V end lost 1 base, the J end lost 2 bases, and 14 bases lay between the germline ends. Here the CDR3 reads CASSLGAVAGQETQYF. CDR3 nucleotide sequence: TGTGCCAGCAGCTTAGGGGCCGTGGCAGGGCAAGAGACCCAGTACTTC.

The chain couples TRBV3-1 (or the pseudogene TRBV3-2) to TRBJ2-4, with 13 bases fitting TRBD2. The trim removed 4 bases at V and 3 bases at J, leaving 12 bases unmatched. The CDR3 spans 19 residues. The germline V gene has CDR1 LGHDT and CDR2 YNNKEL (reference sequence). CDR3 DNA: TGTGCCAGCAGCCGGGAACTAGCGGGAGGGTCTAGTCTCAAAAACATTCAGTACTTC. Encoded protein: CASSRELAGGSSLKNIQYF.

CDR3: CAISESRTGEAPQHF. CDR3 DNA sequence: TGTGCCATCAGTGAGTCGAGGACAGGGGAGGCGCCCCAGCATTTT. This chain joins TRBV10-3 and TRBJ1-5; the match to TRBD1 covers 9 bases. CDR3 length: 15 amino acids. CDR1 ENHRY and CDR2 SYGVKD come from the germline V gene. V lost 0 bases to trimming and J lost 9 bases; unmatched junction nucleotides: 6.

V is TRBV28 and J is TRBJ2-7, with D possibly being TRBD2 (6 bases). In germline, CDR1 is MDHEN, CDR2 SYDVKM. CDR3 length equals 14 residues. V shed 5 bases and J shed 0 bases, with 11 bases lying between them. Here the CDR3 reads CASSISGRSYEQYF. CDR3 sequence (DNA): TGTGCCAGCAGTATTAGCGGACGCTCCTACGAGCAGTACTTC.

This clone was observed once. Other nucleotide sequences from this sample produce the same CDR3. The chain combines TRBV28 with TRBJ2-7, with unresolved D. CDR1 is MDHEN and CDR2 is SYDVKM in the germline V gene. Trimming removed 3 bases at V and 3 bases at J, with 6 bases between. CDR3 size: 12 residues. The CDR3, as DNA: TGTGCCAGCAGTTTGCCGGGCTACGAGCAGTACTTC. This gives the protein CASSLPGYEQYF.

The V and J genes are TRBV2 and TRBJ2-7, with 7 bases aligning to TRBD2. The CDR3 spans 15 residues. Trimming cost V 4 bases and J 2 bases; bases outside gene matches: 8. Germline V gene lookup returns CDR1 SNHLY and CDR2 FYNNEI. CDR3 bases: TGTGCCAGCAGTGCCGGGGCTAGCGGAACCTACGAGCAGTACTTC. This translates into CASSAGASGTYEQYF.

J is TRBJ1-2 and V is TRBV4-1; the D gene is possibly TRBD1 (6 bases). Per the germline V gene, CDR1 is MGHRA and CDR2 is YSYEKL. The V and J ends lost 1 base and 4 bases respectively, with 10 bases between them. This CDR3 is built from 14 residues. The CDR3 DNA reads TGCGCCAGCAGCCAAGTCGACAGGACCTATGGCTACACCTTC. Encoded protein: CASSQVDRTYGYTF.

This clone has only one observation. This chain connects TRBV30 to TRBJ1-5; 10 positions agree with TRBD1. This CDR3 comprises 15 residues. After removal of 5 bases from V and 0 bases from J, the junction contained 4 bases not matched to a gene. In germline, CDR1 is GTSNPN, CDR2 SVGIG (reference sequence). The CDR3 DNA follows: TGTGCCTGGGGACAGGGGGGAGGTAGCAATCAGCCCCAGCATTTT. Translating it yields CAWGQGGGSNQPQHF.

This clone was found a few times. This CDR3 is also generated by other DNA sequences in the sample. The V and J genes are TRBV28 and TRBJ1-5, with unresolved D. Trimming stripped 2 bases from V and 7 bases from J, with 6 bases between. The germline V gene encodes CDR1 MDHEN and CDR2 SYDVKM. This CDR3 spans 12 amino acids. CDR3 sequence: CASSLPGQPQHF. The CDR3 DNA follows: TGTGCCAGCAGTTTACCAGGCCAGCCCCAGCATTTT.

The J gene is TRBJ2-2, the V gene TRBV6-5; TRBD1 might be the D (5 bases). The CDR3 runs to 14 residues. V lost 5 bases and J lost 7, with 14 bases in between. Germline CDR1 reads MNHEY; CDR2 reads SVGAGI. Here the CDR3 reads CASSPGNQYGELFF. The CDR3 DNA is TGTGCCAGCAGTCCAGGGAATCAATACGGGGAGCTGTTTTTT.

The chain joins TRBV7-3 to TRBJ1-1; D not certain. CDR3 length equals 13 residues. CDR1 is SGHTA and CDR2 is FQGTGA in the germline V gene. Trimming removed 2 bases at V and 8 bases at J, with 12 bases between. The CDR3 sequence is CASSLVQAEEAFF. CDR3 DNA sequence: TGTGCCAGCAGCTTAGTCCAGGCAGAGGAAGCTTTCTTT. Combining the CDR3 with reference TRBV7-3 and TRBJ1-1 gives the whole variable domain GAGVSQTPSNKVTEKGKYVELRCDPISGHTALYWYRQSLGQGPEFLIYFQGTGAADDSGLPNDRFFAVRPEGSVSTLKIQRTERGDSAVYLCASSLVQAEEAFFGQGTRLTVV.

This clone has at least ten counts. The chain combines TRBV5-1 with TRBJ2-2; TRBD1 might be the D (6 bases). There are 14 residues in the CDR3. Germline V gene sequence: CDR1 SGHRS, CDR2 YFSETQ. Trimming took off 5 bases at V and 3 bases at J, with 11 bases between the two ends. This CDR3 is CASRTGRDTGELFF. In nucleotides, the CDR3 is TGCGCCAGCAGGACAGGTCGGGACACCGGGGAGCTGTTTTTT.

The V gene is TRBV27, the J gene TRBJ2-1; 10 bases are shared with TRBD2. J lost 8 bases, V lost 2 bases, and 6 bases had no gene match. Germline lookup yields CDR1 MNHEY and CDR2 SMNVEV (reference sequence). The CDR3 totals 15 residues. CDR3 sequence (DNA): TGTGCCAGCAGTTTAGGACCTAGCGGGAGCTATGAGCAGTTCTTC. It encodes CASSLGPSGSYEQFF.

This rearrangement joins TRBV5-1 to TRBJ2-1; 7 bases map to TRBD2. Germline trimming cut 4 bases from V and 2 bases from J; bases unmatched to any gene: 6. CDR3 size: 15 residues. Germline V gene data show CDR1 as SGHRS and CDR2 as YFSETQ. CDR3 in amino acids: CASSITGGTYNEQFF. The CDR3 DNA reads as TGCGCCAGCAGCATTACGGGAGGAACCTACAATGAGCAGTTCTTC.

The DNA of the CDR3 is TGTGCCAGCAGGAGACTAGCGGGAGAGGGTACGCAGTATTTT. It is translated as CASRRLAGEGTQYF. The chain employs TRBV3-1 (or the pseudogene TRBV3-2) and TRBJ2-3, with 12 bases identical to TRBD2. CDR1 is LGHDT and CDR2 is YNNKEL in the germline V gene (reference sequence). This CDR3 contains 14 residues. V trimming: 6 bases; J trimming: 8 bases; junction bases outside the gene matches: 6.

V usage is TRBV19 and J usage is TRBJ2-5, with 8 bases matching TRBD2. Trimming took 3 bases from V and 5 from J; bases not matched to a gene: 8. The CDR3 has 15 amino acids. From germline, CDR1 is LNHDA and CDR2 SQIVND (reference sequence). The CDR3 loop reads CASSISGLAEETQYF. For the CDR3, the DNA is TGTGCCAGTAGTATCTCCGGACTAGCTGAGGAGACCCAGTACTTC.

The chain uses TRBV4-3 and TRBJ1-6; D call uncertain. Looked up from germline, CDR1 is LGHNA and CDR2 is YSLEER. Trimming removed 0 bases at V and 14 bases at J, with 14 bases between. There are 14 residues in the CDR3. CDR3 sequence reads: CASSQDPTAGTLHF. DNA of the CDR3: TGCGCCAGCAGCCAAGATCCCACCGCCGGGACCCTCCACTTT.

The chain combines TRBV9 with TRBJ1-4; TRBD1 agrees at 8 bases. Germline V lookup: CDR1 SGDLS, CDR2 YYNGEE. V was clipped by 3 bases and J by 3 bases; unmatched bases: 7. This CDR3 has 16 amino acids. The CDR3 region is CASSAVPQGANEKLFF. Here the CDR3 DNA reads TGTGCCAGCAGCGCAGTACCACAGGGGGCTAATGAAAAACTGTTTTTT.

The gene calls are TRBV27 and TRBJ2-7; D remains ambiguous. Trimming pared 3 bases from V and 4 bases from J, leaving 4 bases between. CDR3 length: 11 amino acids. CDR1 and CDR2 from the germline V gene are MNHEY and SMNVEV (reference sequence). The CDR3 DNA follows: TGTGCCAGCAGTTTCCAGTACGAGCAGTACTTC. Translation gives CASSFQYEQYF.